The TCR beta chain described here comes from a study of technical replicates of blood from several donors. The CDR3 has 16 residues. Germline V gene lookup returns CDR1 SGDLS and CDR2 YYNGEE. Trimming took 7 bases from V and 3 from J, leaving 20 bases between them. Clones were sequenced by immunoSEQ multiplex PCR, and TCRdb holds only the in-frame ones, with some missing. The sample holds 91,000 or so clones, 95% seen once. The receptor comes from a human donor in good health. The chain has TRBV9 and TRBJ1-3, with D perhaps matching TRBD1 (6 bases). Specimen: T cells isolated from PBMCs. CDR3 DNA: TGTGCCAGCGCCAACCTACAGGGATTGCTTGGAAACACCATATATTTT. Protein: CASANLQGLLGNTIYF.